These 25 T cell receptor beta chains were all obtained from the same sample, sequenced in a study of blood T cell repertoires in COVID-19. Produced via immunoSEQ multiplex PCR; TCRdb's table is partial and in-frame only. The table records around 160,000 clones, around 90% of them present only once. The sequenced material came from peripheral blood. These receptors all come from a man aged 18 to 29 with acute or convalescent COVID-19.

The chain carries TRBV29-1 and TRBJ1-1; 7 nucleotides agree with TRBD1. CDR3 length equals 12 residues. Germline-derived CDR1 and CDR2 are SQVTM and ANQGSEA. V dropped 0 bases and J dropped 7; count of bases not matched to a gene: 2. This CDR3 is CSVEEGTDEAFF. Written as DNA, the CDR3 is TGCAGCGTTGAAGAGGGGACAGATGAAGCTTTCTTT.

The V call is TRBV11-3, the J call TRBJ2-2; D is possibly TRBD1 (6 bases). V was cut by 1 base and J by 0 bases, with 12 bases left in between. Germline V lookup: CDR1 SGHNT, CDR2 YENEEA. The CDR3 runs to 17 residues. CDR3: CASSLALAGANTGELFF. The CDR3 DNA follows: TGTGCCAGCAGCTTAGCCCTTGCAGGGGCGAACACCGGGGAGCTGTTTTTT. The full variable domain, with the rest looked up from reference TRBV11-3 and TRBJ2-2, is EAGVVQSPRYKIIEKKQPVAFWCNPISGHNTLYWYLQNLGQGPELLIRYENEEAVDDSQLPKDRFSAERLKGVDSTLKIQPAELGDSAVYLCASSLALAGANTGELFFGEGSRLTVL.

The rearrangement uses TRBV5-4 and TRBJ2-3, with D maybe TRBD2 (7 bases). Trimming left V 5 bases short and J 2 bases short, with 12 bases between. Germline V gene data show CDR1 as SGHNT and CDR2 as YYREEE (reference sequence). This CDR3 region has 14 residues. This CDR3 reads CASRRGPDTDTQYF. The CDR3 nucleotides read TGTGCCAGCAGGCGGGGGCCCGACACAGATACGCAGTATTTT.

Only one count was recorded for this clone. The rearrangement uses TRBV7-6 and TRBJ1-1; D is possibly TRBD1 (5 bases). This CDR3 spans 16 amino acids. CDR1 is SGHVS, CDR2 FNYEAQ, per germline. With 3 bases removed from V and 0 bases from J, the gap between germline ends came to 14 bases. CDR3 sequence (DNA): TGTGCCAGCAGCTTTGACGGGGGACCCATGAACACTGAAGCTTTCTTT. Translating gives CASSFDGGPMNTEAFF.

This clone has only a few counts. J is TRBJ2-5 and V is TRBV5-1, with D possibly TRBD1 on 5 matching bases. The CDR3 length is 15 residues. Germline V gene data show CDR1 as SGHRS and CDR2 as YFSETQ. Trimming removed 0 bases at V and 0 bases at J, with 9 bases between. CDR3 region: CASSLEGADQETQYF. The CDR3 DNA is TGCGCCAGCAGCTTGGAAGGGGCGGACCAAGAGACCCAGTACTTC.

The V and J genes are TRBV6-6 and TRBJ1-2, with 8 positions matching TRBD1. V lost 6 bases, J lost 5 bases, and 8 bases stayed unmatched. The CDR3 spans 14 residues. Germline V lookup: CDR1 MNHNY, CDR2 SVGAGI (reference sequence). In nucleotides, the CDR3 is TGTGCCAGCAGGCCCGGACAGGGTGATTATGGCTACACCTTC. Its protein product is CASRPGQGDYGYTF.

For this clone: Other DNA variants within this sample encode the same CDR3. The chain recombines TRBV6-5 with TRBJ1-2; TRBD1 matches 10 bases. Germline V gene data show CDR1 as MNHEY and CDR2 as SVGAGI. The V gene end was trimmed by 1 base and the J gene end by 4 bases; junction bases not matched to a gene: 6. The CDR3 is made up of 16 amino acids. CDR3 residues: CASSYLRTGGGYGYTF. CDR3 sequence (DNA): TGTGCCAGCAGTTACTTAAGGACAGGGGGAGGCTATGGCTACACCTTC.

This clone was seen once. J is TRBJ1-6 and V is TRBV29-1, with 7 bases fitting TRBD1. This CDR3 comprises 13 residues. Germline CDR1 is SQVTM and CDR2 is ANQGSEA. The V segment lost 8 bases and the J segment 2 bases; nucleotides outside the gene matches: 3. The CDR3 loop is CSPQGAYNSPLHF. The CDR3 DNA is TGCAGCCCCCAGGGGGCCTATAATTCACCCCTCCACTTT.

This chain uses TRBV3-1 (or the pseudogene TRBV3-2) with TRBJ1-3; 8 bases line up with TRBD1. This CDR3 is built from 14 residues. CDR1 is LGHDT, CDR2 YNNKEL, per germline (reference sequence). After removal of 0 bases from V and 9 bases from J, the junction contained 4 bases not matched to a gene. CDR3 sequence reads: CASSQDDRGTTIYF. The CDR3 DNA reads TGTGCCAGCAGCCAAGATGACAGGGGCACCACCATATATTTT.

The V gene is TRBV6-5, the J gene TRBJ1-4; D gene unclear. The germline V gene encodes CDR1 MNHEY and CDR2 SVGAGI. The CDR3 is made up of 13 amino acids. V was cut by 5 bases and J by 0 bases, with 4 bases left in between. CDR3 protein: CASSRSTNEKLFF. CDR3 bases: TGTGCCAGCAGTCGGTCAACTAATGAAAAACTGTTTTTT.

This rearrangement joins TRBV15 to TRBJ1-1; TRBD1 agrees at 9 bases. Germline V CDR1 and CDR2: LNHNV, YYDKDF (reference sequence). The V segment lost 0 bases and the J segment 0 bases; nucleotides outside the gene matches: 8. This CDR3 comprises 18 residues. CDR3 DNA sequence: TGTGCCACCAGCAGAGATCGACAGGGGGGTCCCATGAACACTGAAGCTTTCTTT. It is translated as CATSRDRQGGPMNTEAFF.

The V gene is TRBV29-1, the J gene TRBJ2-1, with 9 bases matching TRBD2. Trimming at V came to 3 bases and at J to 6 bases, leaving 6 bases not matched to a gene. The length of the CDR3 is 14 residues. Germline values: CDR1 SQVTM, CDR2 ANQGSEA. CDR3 nucleotide sequence: TGCAGCGTTGAGGCGGGACTAGCCGGCAATGAGCAGTTCTTC. This gives the protein CSVEAGLAGNEQFF.

The gene calls are TRBV6-5 and TRBJ1-2, with D uncertain. Looked up from germline, CDR1 is MNHEY and CDR2 is SVGAGI. The CDR3 spans 14 residues. Between the trimmed V and J ends, which lost 0 bases and 6 bases, there was a span of 11 bases. CDR3 coding DNA: TGTGCCAGCAGTTACTCGGGCCTGACGGATGGCTACACCTTC. Residues: CASSYSGLTDGYTF.

V and J are TRBV19 and TRBJ2-3; the match to TRBD2 covers 8 bases. The germline CDR1 and CDR2 sequences are LNHDA and SQIVND (reference sequence). V shed 2 bases and J 4 bases; nucleotides not matched to a gene: 5. CDR3 length: 15 amino acids. The CDR3 protein is CASSIKGLVPDTQYF. CDR3 nucleotides: TGTGCCAGTAGTATAAAGGGACTAGTCCCAGATACGCAGTATTTT.

The V call is TRBV24-1, the J call TRBJ2-1; 8 nucleotides line up with TRBD2. The CDR3 totals 13 residues. V was clipped by 6 bases and J by 4 bases; unmatched bases: 1. From germline, CDR1 is KGHDR and CDR2 SFDVKD. The CDR3 spells CATSTSGYNEQFF. CDR3 DNA: TGTGCCACCAGTACTAGCGGATACAATGAGCAGTTCTTC.

The chain uses TRBV2 and TRBJ2-1; no firm D call. The CDR3 runs to 14 residues. Per germline, CDR1 SNHLY and CDR2 FYNNEI. The V gene lost 7 bases and the J gene lost 0 bases, with 10 bases spanning the gap. CDR3 DNA sequence: TGTGCCAGCATGCCGGTCTCCTCCTACAATGAGCAGTTCTTC. Its protein product is CASMPVSSYNEQFF.

V usage is TRBV10-2 and J usage is TRBJ2-7, with a tentative D call TRBD1 (5 bases). The V end was cut by 5 bases, the J end by 6 bases, with 8 bases between. This CDR3 is built from 11 residues. Germline V gene data show CDR1 as WSHSY and CDR2 as SAAADI. The CDR3 nucleotides read TGCGCCAGCAGTAGGGGTAGCGAGCAGTACTTC. Translating it yields CASSRGSEQYF.

The gene calls are TRBV6-5 and TRBJ2-2, with TRBD1 identical over 8 bases. The ends lost 6 bases at V and 6 bases at J; junction bases unmatched: 9. Looked up from germline, CDR1 is MNHEY and CDR2 is SVGAGI. The CDR3 loop spans 15 amino acids. DNA for the CDR3: TGTGCCAGCAGGCGGACAGGGAAGGCCCCCGGGGAGCTGTTTTTT. Amino acids: CASRRTGKAPGELFF.

This chain connects TRBV28 to TRBJ1-1; a possible D gene is TRBD1 (5 bases). CDR3 size: 14 residues. V was shortened by 3 bases and J by 2 bases, with 10 bases between the two germline ends. In germline, CDR1 is MDHEN, CDR2 SYDVKM. CDR3 DNA sequence: TGTGCCAGCAGTTTGACGGGGGATAACACTGAAGCTTTCTTT. It specifies CASSLTGDNTEAFF.

The chain couples TRBV27 to TRBJ2-5, with 8 bases that match TRBD1. Germline V CDR1 and CDR2: MNHEY, SMNVEV (reference sequence). The CDR3 covers 16 residues. The junction had 11 bases not matched to a gene; V was cut back by 6 bases and J by 2 bases. CDR3 sequence reads: CASSQPGQGIQETQYF. CDR3 coding DNA: TGTGCCAGCAGCCAACCCGGACAGGGAATTCAAGAGACCCAGTACTTC.

In this sample, this clone turned up once. V and J are TRBV27 and TRBJ1-2, with D possibly being TRBD1 (5 bases). The CDR3 has 16 amino acids. V was clipped by 0 bases and J by 5 bases, with 16 bases between them. Germline V gives CDR1 MNHEY, CDR2 SMNVEV (reference sequence). CDR3 nucleotides: TGTGCCAGCAGTTTATCGAGGCCCGACAGACCTTATGGCTACACCTTC. This encodes CASSLSRPDRPYGYTF.

The chain couples TRBV5-1 to TRBJ1-4, with a possible D match to TRBD1 (5 bases). Germline V gene sequence: CDR1 SGHRS, CDR2 YFSETQ. The CDR3 has 14 residues. V lost 1 base to trimming and J lost 6 bases, with 10 bases between them. The chain's CDR3 is CASSLPGKDEKLFF. For the CDR3, the DNA is TGCGCCAGCAGCTTGCCAGGGAAAGATGAAAAACTGTTTTTT.

The genes are TRBV18 and TRBJ2-7; 8 positions match TRBD1. Trimming took 6 bases from V and 4 from J; bases not matched to a gene: 8. The CDR3 is 14 amino acids. Germline V lookup: CDR1 KGHSH, CDR2 LQKENI. Here the CDR3 DNA reads TGTGCCAGCTCCCCGGGACAGGATGGATACGAGCAGTACTTC. Translated: CASSPGQDGYEQYF.

CDR3 loop: CASSSSLGQVLGADTQYF. The CDR3 bases are TGTGCCAGCAGCTCGAGTCTCGGACAGGTTTTAGGGGCAGATACGCAGTATTTT. The chain carries TRBV7-9 and TRBJ2-3; TRBD1 matches at 7 bases. CDR3 length: 18 residues. Germline V gives CDR1 SEHNR, CDR2 FQNEAQ (reference sequence). The J segment lost 4 bases and the V segment lost 4 bases, leaving 17 bases of the junction unmatched.

The V call is TRBV2, the J call TRBJ2-2; D not resolved. The CDR3 contains 13 residues. CDR1 and CDR2 from the germline V gene are SNHLY and FYNNEI. V lost 4 bases to trimming and J lost 5 bases, with 8 bases between them. For the CDR3, the DNA is TGTGCCAGCAGTGCACAGAATACCGGGGAGCTGTTTTTT. This gives the protein CASSAQNTGELFF.